These 20 T cell receptor beta chains originate from one sample sequenced in a study of chronic HIV infection and antiretroviral therapy. TCRdb analysed the 5' RACE reads with MiXCR anew, one entry per CDR3 protein. The sample records about 48,000 distinct CDR3 sequences, about 18% being singletons. Sequencing was done on a sample of peripheral blood. Receptor source: an adult who had HIV and had not received antiretroviral therapy, or was an uninfected healthy control (not recorded which).

In its sample, this clonotype was seen a few times. The V call is TRBV5-1, the J call TRBJ1-1; TRBD1 is a possible D gene (6 bases). The germline V and J ends were trimmed by 4 bases and 8 bases, with 15 bases remaining between them. This CDR3 region has 13 residues. Per germline, CDR1 SGHRS and CDR2 YFSETQ. DNA of the CDR3: TGCGCCAGCAGCCCAGGACAGAGGCACGAAGCTTTCTTT. Protein product: CASSPGQRHEAFF.

The V gene is TRBV29-1, the J gene TRBJ2-1; TRBD1 agrees at 8 bases. The CDR3 runs 14 residues. With 7 bases clipped from V and 0 bases from J, the junction kept 5 bases outside the gene matches. Germline CDR1 is SQVTM and CDR2 is ANQGSEA. The CDR3 sequence: CSGAGGSSYNEQFF. The CDR3 coding sequence is TGCAGCGGCGCAGGGGGCTCCTCCTACAATGAGCAGTTCTTC.

V and J are TRBV12-3 or TRBV12-4 and TRBJ2-7; 8 positions match TRBD1. The CDR3 is made up of 13 amino acids. V shed 4 bases and J 4 bases; nucleotides not matched to a gene: 3. This CDR3 is CASSYGTGYEQYF. In DNA, the CDR3 is TGTGCCAGCAGTTACGGGACAGGATACGAGCAGTACTTC.

The rearrangement uses TRBV7-2 and TRBJ2-7; 7 nucleotides match TRBD1. The CDR3 covers 14 residues. The junction had 0 bases not matched to a gene; V was cut back by 1 base and J by 0 bases. Germline-derived CDR1 and CDR2 are SGHTA and FQGNSA. The CDR3, as DNA: TGTGCCAGCAGCTTAGACAGGGGCTCCTACGAGCAGTACTTC. Translated: CASSLDRGSYEQYF.

The J gene is TRBJ2-7, the V gene TRBV27, with 10 bases that match TRBD2. The junction had 15 bases not matched to a gene; V was cut back by 10 bases and J by 6 bases. The CDR3 has 15 residues. Germline-derived CDR1 and CDR2 are MNHEY and SMNVEV (reference sequence). CDR3 sequence (DNA): TGTGCCACAAAGGGTATAGGACTAGCGGCCGGCGAGCAGTACTTC. It codes for CATKGIGLAAGEQYF.

This clonotype was found a few times. This rearrangement joins TRBV20-1 to TRBJ2-7, with 10 bases fitting TRBD2. The germline gives CDR1 DFQATT, CDR2 SNEGSKA (reference sequence). The CDR3 loop spans 14 amino acids. Unmatched junction bases numbered 4, after V lost 4 bases and J lost 1 base. In DNA, the CDR3 is TGCAGTGCTACTAGCGGGAGAGGGTCCTACGAGCAGTACTTC. This gives the protein CSATSGRGSYEQYF.

This clonotype has at least ten counts. The chain recombines TRBV5-1 with TRBJ1-2; 8 bases line up with TRBD1. V lost 4 bases to trimming and J lost 8 bases; unmatched junction nucleotides: 16. This CDR3 has 16 amino acids. Per germline, CDR1 SGHRS and CDR2 YFSETQ. CDR3 loop: CASSVIVRKTGDGYTF. The CDR3 nucleotides are TGCGCCAGCAGCGTCATCGTAAGGAAGACAGGGGACGGCTACACCTTC.

V and J are TRBV4-1 and TRBJ2-6; TRBD1 matches at 9 bases. The CDR3 runs to 19 residues. The trim removed 2 bases at V and 1 base at J, leaving 9 bases unmatched. The germline V gene has CDR1 MGHRA and CDR2 YSYEKL. The CDR3 spells CASSQIWNRGPSGANVLTF. Here the CDR3 DNA reads TGCGCCAGCAGCCAAATTTGGAACAGGGGGCCTTCTGGGGCCAACGTCCTGACTTTC.

This clonotype was seen a handful of times. The chain joins TRBV20-1 to TRBJ2-1; 9 bases fit TRBD1. Germline V gene data show CDR1 as DFQATT and CDR2 as SNEGSKA (reference sequence). The V and J ends lost 5 bases and 2 bases, in that order; junction bases with no gene match: 7. The CDR3 has 15 residues. CDR3 DNA sequence: TGCAGTGCTTCCTCAGGGGACAGGGCCTACAATGAGCAGTTCTTC. It codes for CSASSGDRAYNEQFF.

V usage is TRBV5-1 and J usage is TRBJ2-1; 9 bases map to TRBD2. CDR3 size: 19 residues. The germline gives CDR1 SGHRS, CDR2 YFSETQ. Losses at the gene ends were 0 bases for V and 0 bases for J; bases not matched to a gene: 10. DNA for the CDR3: TGCGCCAGCAGCTTGGGGGGCGGGAGGGCCTCAGGCTCCTACAATGAGCAGTTCTTC. Residues: CASSLGGGRASGSYNEQFF.

In its sample, this clonotype was seen a few times. The V call is TRBV27, the J call TRBJ2-7; D tentatively reads TRBD1 or TRBD2 (5 bases each). Germline V gives CDR1 MNHEY, CDR2 SMNVEV (reference sequence). V was shortened by 2 bases and J by 7 bases, with 18 bases between the two germline ends. This CDR3 is 15 amino acids long. The CDR3 reads CASSLGGSQSQEQYF. CDR3 DNA sequence: TGTGCCAGCAGTTTAGGGGGTTCTCAAAGTCAAGAGCAGTACTTC.

This clonotype has only a few counts. The rearrangement uses TRBV29-1 and TRBJ2-5; TRBD1 aligns across 8 bases. Germline V gene data show CDR1 as SQVTM and CDR2 as ANQGSEA. The CDR3 has 15 residues. The V gene end was trimmed by 7 bases and the J gene end by 1 base; junction bases not matched to a gene: 11. CDR3 protein: CSALAGTGAQETQYF. The CDR3 DNA follows: TGCAGCGCTCTGGCTGGGACAGGTGCCCAAGAGACCCAGTACTTC.

The chain employs TRBV20-1 and TRBJ1-2, with no clear D. Looked up from germline, CDR1 is DFQATT and CDR2 is SNEGSKA (reference sequence). The CDR3 sequence is 13 residues long. Trimming stripped 5 bases from V and 0 bases from J, with 10 bases between. CDR3: CSAHKTTNYGYTF. CDR3 nucleotides: TGCAGTGCTCATAAAACGACTAACTATGGCTACACCTTC.

This clonotype was picked up a small number of times. The rearrangement uses TRBV15 and TRBJ1-3; no clear D. The CDR3 covers 14 residues. The V end was cut by 0 bases, the J end by 5 bases, with 8 bases between. Germline V gene lookup returns CDR1 LNHNV and CDR2 YYDKDF (reference sequence). In DNA, the CDR3 is TGTGCCACCAGCAGAGATTCCGCTAGAAACACCATATATTTT. Its translation: CATSRDSARNTIYF.

The chain is built from TRBV29-1 and TRBJ1-1; D is possibly TRBD1 (6 bases). With 6 bases removed from V and 4 bases from J, the gap between germline ends came to 12 bases. The CDR3 length is 12 residues. From germline, CDR1 is SQVTM and CDR2 ANQGSEA. The CDR3 nucleotides read TGCAGCGTGGGAGGGGGTGTCACTGAAGCTTTCTTT. It yields the protein CSVGGGVTEAFF.

CDR3 amino acids: CASSLPGSTYEQYF. The CDR3 DNA follows: TGTGCCAGCAGTTTACCCGGGTCAACCTACGAGCAGTACTTC. The V gene is TRBV28, the J gene TRBJ2-7; D gene ambiguous. Germline CDR1 and CDR2: MDHEN and SYDVKM. V was cut by 2 bases and J by 2 bases, with 10 bases left in between. This CDR3 comprises 14 residues. Combining the CDR3 with reference TRBV28 and TRBJ2-7 gives the whole variable domain DVKVTQSSRYLVKRTGEKVFLECVQDMDHENMFWYRQDPGLGLRLIYFSYDVKMKEKGDIPEGYSVSREKKERFSLILESASTNQTSMYLCASSLPGSTYEQYFGPGTRLTVT.

This chain connects TRBV28 to TRBJ2-1; 10 nucleotides line up with TRBD2. CDR3 length equals 10 residues. The germline gives CDR1 MDHEN, CDR2 SYDVKM. CDR3 protein: CVSGRAAQFF. As DNA, the CDR3 is TGTGTAAGCGGGAGGGCCGCCCAGTTCTTC.

This clonotype was picked up a small number of times. This chain connects TRBV28 to TRBJ2-3; D unresolved. CDR1 and CDR2 (germline): MDHEN, SYDVKM. The CDR3 is 14 amino acids. V was clipped by 7 bases and J by 1 base, with 12 bases between them. CDR3 DNA: TGTGCCAGCACCCCGCCGGGCGGCACAGATACGCAGTATTTT. Translated, it gives CASTPPGGTDTQYF.

This clonotype appeared a few times. V gene TRBV4-1 combines with J gene TRBJ2-7; possible D gene TRBD1, 6 bases. The CDR3 covers 13 residues. Germline V lookup: CDR1 MGHRA, CDR2 YSYEKL. V was trimmed by 0 bases and J by 6 bases, leaving 9 bases between them. Here the CDR3 reads CASSQDPGVEQYF. The DNA for the CDR3 is TGCGCCAGCAGCCAAGATCCAGGGGTCGAGCAGTACTTC.

The chain uses TRBV6-6 and TRBJ1-2; 7 bases fit TRBD1. The V segment lost 5 bases and the J segment 4 bases; nucleotides outside the gene matches: 7. The CDR3 runs to 14 residues. Germline V lookup: CDR1 MNHNY, CDR2 SVGAGI (reference sequence). The CDR3 sequence is CASSQSGTAYGYTF. The CDR3 nucleotides are TGTGCCAGCAGTCAATCCGGGACAGCCTATGGCTACACCTTC.